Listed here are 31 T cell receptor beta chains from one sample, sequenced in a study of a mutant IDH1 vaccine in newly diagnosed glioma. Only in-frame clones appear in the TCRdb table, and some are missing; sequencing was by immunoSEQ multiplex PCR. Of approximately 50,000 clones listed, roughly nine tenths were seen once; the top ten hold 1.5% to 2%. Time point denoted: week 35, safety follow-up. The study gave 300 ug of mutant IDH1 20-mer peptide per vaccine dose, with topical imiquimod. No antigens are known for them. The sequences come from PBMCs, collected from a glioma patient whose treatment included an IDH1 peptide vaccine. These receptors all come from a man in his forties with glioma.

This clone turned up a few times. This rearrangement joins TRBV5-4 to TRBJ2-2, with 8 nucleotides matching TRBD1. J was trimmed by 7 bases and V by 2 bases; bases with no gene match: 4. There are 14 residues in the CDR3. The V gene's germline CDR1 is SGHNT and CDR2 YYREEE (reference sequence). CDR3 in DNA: TGTGCCAGCAGCTTAATACAGGGGGTCGGGGAGCTGTTTTTT. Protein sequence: CASSLIQGVGELFF.

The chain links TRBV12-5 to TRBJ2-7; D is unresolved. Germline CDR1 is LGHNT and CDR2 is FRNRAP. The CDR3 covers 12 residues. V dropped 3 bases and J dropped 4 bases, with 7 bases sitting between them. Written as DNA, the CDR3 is TGTGCTAGTGGTTTTGAGCCATACGAGCAGTACTTC. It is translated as CASGFEPYEQYF. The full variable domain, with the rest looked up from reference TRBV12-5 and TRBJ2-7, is DARVTQTPRHKVTEMGQEVTMRCQPILGHNTVFWYRQTMMQGLELLAYFRNRAPLDDSGMPKDRFSAEMPDATLATLKIQPSEPRDSAVYFCASGFEPYEQYFGPGTRLTVT.

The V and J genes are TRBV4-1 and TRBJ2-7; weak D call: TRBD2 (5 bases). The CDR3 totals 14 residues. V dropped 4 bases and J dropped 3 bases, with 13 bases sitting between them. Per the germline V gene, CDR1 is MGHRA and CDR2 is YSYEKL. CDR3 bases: TGCGCCAGCAGCCCTGAGAGAGACTACTACGAGCAGTACTTC. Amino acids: CASSPERDYYEQYF.

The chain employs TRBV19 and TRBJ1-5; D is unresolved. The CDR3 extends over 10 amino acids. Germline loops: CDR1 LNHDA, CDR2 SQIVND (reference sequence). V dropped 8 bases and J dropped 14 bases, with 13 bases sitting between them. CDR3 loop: CASPAPRKHF. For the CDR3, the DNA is TGTGCCAGTCCGGCACCCAGAAAGCATTTT.

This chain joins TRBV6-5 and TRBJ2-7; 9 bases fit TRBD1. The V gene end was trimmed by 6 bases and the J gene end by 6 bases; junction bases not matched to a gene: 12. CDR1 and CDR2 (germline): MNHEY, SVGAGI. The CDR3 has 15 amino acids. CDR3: CASRPDWWTGVEQYF. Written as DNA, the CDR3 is TGTGCCAGCAGACCGGACTGGTGGACAGGGGTCGAGCAGTACTTC.

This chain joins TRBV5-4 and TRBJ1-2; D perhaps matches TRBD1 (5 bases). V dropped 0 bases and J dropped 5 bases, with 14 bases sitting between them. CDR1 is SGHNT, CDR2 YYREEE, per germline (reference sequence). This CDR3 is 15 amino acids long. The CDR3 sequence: CASSLEGRAGYGYTF. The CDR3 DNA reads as TGTGCCAGCAGCTTGGAGGGCAGGGCGGGGTATGGCTACACCTTC.

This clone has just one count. CDR3 loop: CATSMGTVGVEPQHF. CDR3 DNA: TGTGCCACCAGCATGGGCACGGTAGGAGTGGAGCCCCAGCATTTT. The V and J genes are TRBV15 and TRBJ1-5, with unresolved D. CDR3 length: 15 residues. From germline, CDR1 is LNHNV and CDR2 YYDKDF (reference sequence). Trimming took off 4 bases at V and 8 bases at J, with 18 bases between the two ends.

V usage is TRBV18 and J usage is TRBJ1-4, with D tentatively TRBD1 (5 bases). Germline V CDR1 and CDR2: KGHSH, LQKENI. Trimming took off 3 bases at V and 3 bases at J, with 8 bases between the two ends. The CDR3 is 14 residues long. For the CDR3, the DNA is TGTGCCAGCTCACCGACAGCCTCTAATGAAAAACTGTTTTTT. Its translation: CASSPTASNEKLFF.

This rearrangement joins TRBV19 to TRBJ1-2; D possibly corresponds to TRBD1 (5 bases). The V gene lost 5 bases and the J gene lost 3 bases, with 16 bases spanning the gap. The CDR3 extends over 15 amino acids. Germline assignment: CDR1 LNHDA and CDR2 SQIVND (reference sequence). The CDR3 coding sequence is TGTGCCAGTAGTTTCGGGACGAGGGACGACTATGGCTACACCTTC. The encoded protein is CASSFGTRDDYGYTF.

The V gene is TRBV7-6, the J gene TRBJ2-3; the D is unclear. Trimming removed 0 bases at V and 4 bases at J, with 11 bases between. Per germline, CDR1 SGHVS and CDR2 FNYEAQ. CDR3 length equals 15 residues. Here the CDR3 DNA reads TGTGCCAGCAGCTTAGCTTCAGCTGGGGCAGATACGCAGTATTTT. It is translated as CASSLASAGADTQYF.

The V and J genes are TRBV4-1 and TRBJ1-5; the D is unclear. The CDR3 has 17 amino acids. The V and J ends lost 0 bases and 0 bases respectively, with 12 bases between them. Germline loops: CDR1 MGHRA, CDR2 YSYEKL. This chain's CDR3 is CASSQDRRRDSNQPQHF. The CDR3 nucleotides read TGCGCCAGCAGCCAAGACAGAAGAAGGGATAGCAATCAGCCCCAGCATTTT.

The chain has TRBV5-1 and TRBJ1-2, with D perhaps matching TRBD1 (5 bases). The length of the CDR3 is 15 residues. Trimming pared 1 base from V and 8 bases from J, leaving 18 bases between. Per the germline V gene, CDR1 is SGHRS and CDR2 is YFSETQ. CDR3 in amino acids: CASSLIPQGAGGYTF. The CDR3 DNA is TGCGCCAGCAGCTTGATCCCCCAGGGAGCCGGGGGCTACACCTTC.

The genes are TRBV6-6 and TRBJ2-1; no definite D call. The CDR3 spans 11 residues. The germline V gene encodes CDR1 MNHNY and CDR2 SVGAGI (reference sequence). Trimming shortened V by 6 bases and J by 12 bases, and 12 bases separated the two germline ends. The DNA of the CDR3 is TGTGCCAGCAGAGAAGTAAGGGTGCAGTTCTTC. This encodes CASREVRVQFF.

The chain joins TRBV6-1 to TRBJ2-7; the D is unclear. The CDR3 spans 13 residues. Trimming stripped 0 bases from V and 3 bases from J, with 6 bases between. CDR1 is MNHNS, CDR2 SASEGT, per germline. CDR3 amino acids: CASSEALIYEQYF. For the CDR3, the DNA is TGTGCCAGCAGTGAAGCGTTGATCTACGAGCAGTACTTC.

The CDR3 DNA reads as TGCGCCAGCAGCCAAGAAGGAATTATGGGACGGAGCTCCTACGAGCAGTACTTC. It is translated as CASSQEGIMGRSSYEQYF. The chain uses TRBV4-1 and TRBJ2-5; D assignment may be TRBD1 or TRBD2 (5 bases each). Gene TRBJ2-7 matches the end of the DNA better, so the J call may be wrong. Per the germline V gene, CDR1 is MGHRA and CDR2 is YSYEKL. The CDR3 covers 18 residues.

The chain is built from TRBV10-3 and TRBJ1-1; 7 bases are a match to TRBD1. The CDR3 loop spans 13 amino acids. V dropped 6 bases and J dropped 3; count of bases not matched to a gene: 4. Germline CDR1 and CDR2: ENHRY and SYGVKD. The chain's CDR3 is CAISRQGDTEAFF. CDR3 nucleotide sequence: TGTGCCATCAGCCGACAGGGAGACACTGAAGCTTTCTTT.

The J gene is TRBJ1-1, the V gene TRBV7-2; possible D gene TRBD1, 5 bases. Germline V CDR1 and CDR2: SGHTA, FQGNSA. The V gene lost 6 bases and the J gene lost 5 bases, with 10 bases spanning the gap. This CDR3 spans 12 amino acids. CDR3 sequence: CASRDWGTEAFF. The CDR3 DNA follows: TGTGCCAGCAGGGACTGGGGGACTGAAGCTTTCTTT.

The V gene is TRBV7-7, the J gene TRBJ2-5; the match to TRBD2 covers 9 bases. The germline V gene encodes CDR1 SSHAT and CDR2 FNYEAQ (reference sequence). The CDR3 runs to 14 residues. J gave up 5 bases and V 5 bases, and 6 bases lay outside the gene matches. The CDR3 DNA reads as TGTGCCAGCAGCGGTACTAGCGGGTGGGAGACCCAGTACTTC. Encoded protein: CASSGTSGWETQYF.

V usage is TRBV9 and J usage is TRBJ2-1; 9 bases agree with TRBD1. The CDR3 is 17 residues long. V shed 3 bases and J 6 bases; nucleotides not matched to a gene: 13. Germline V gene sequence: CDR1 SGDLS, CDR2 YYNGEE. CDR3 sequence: CASSDAPGQGISNEQFF. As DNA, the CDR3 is TGTGCCAGCAGCGACGCCCCTGGACAGGGGATCTCCAATGAGCAGTTCTTC.

The CDR3 coding sequence is TGCGCCAGCAGCTGGGGATCTCCCCACGAGCAGTACTTC. Residues: CASSWGSPHEQYF. The rearrangement uses TRBV5-1 and TRBJ2-7, with unresolved D. CDR1 and CDR2 from the germline V gene are SGHRS and YFSETQ. Trimming left V 3 bases short and J 5 bases short, with 12 bases between. This CDR3 contains 13 residues.

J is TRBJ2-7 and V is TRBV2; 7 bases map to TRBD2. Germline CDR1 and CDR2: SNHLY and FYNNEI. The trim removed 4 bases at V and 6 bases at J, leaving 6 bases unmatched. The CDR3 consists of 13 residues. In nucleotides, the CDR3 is TGTGCCAGCAGTGCTAAGCGGGGCCTCGAGCAGTACTTC. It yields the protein CASSAKRGLEQYF.

CDR3 nucleotides: TGTGCCAGCAATCCGACAGGGGTCTACGAGCAGTACTTC. Translation: CASNPTGVYEQYF. The chain joins TRBV27 to TRBJ2-7, with TRBD1 matching 8 bases. The CDR3 consists of 13 residues. After removal of 7 bases from V and 3 bases from J, the junction contained 5 bases not matched to a gene. CDR1 and CDR2 (germline): MNHEY, SMNVEV (reference sequence).

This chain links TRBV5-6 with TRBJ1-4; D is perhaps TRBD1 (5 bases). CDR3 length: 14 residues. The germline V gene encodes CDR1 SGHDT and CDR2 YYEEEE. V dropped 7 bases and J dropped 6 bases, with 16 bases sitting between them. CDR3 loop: CASGRPGVDEKLFF. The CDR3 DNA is TGTGCCAGCGGACGACCGGGGGTAGATGAAAAACTGTTTTTT. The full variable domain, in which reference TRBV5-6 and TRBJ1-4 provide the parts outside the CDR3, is DAGVTQSPTHLIKTRGQQVTLRCSPKSGHDTVSWYQQALGQGPQFIFQYYEEEERQRGNFPDRFSGHQFPNYSSELNVNALLLGDSALYLCASGRPGVDEKLFFGSGTQLSVL.

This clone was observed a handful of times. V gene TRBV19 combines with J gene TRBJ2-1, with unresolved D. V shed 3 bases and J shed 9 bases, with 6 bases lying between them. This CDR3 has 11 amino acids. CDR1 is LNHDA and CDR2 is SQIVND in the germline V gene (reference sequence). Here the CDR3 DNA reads TGTGCCAGTAGTATCTTGACTGAGCAGTTCTTC. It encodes CASSILTEQFF. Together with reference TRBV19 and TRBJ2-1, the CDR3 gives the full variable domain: DGGITQSPKYLFRKEGQNVTLSCEQNLNHDAMYWYRQDPGQGLRLIYYSQIVNDFQKGDIAEGYSVSREKKESFPLTVTSAQKNPTAFYLCASSILTEQFFGPGTRLTVL.

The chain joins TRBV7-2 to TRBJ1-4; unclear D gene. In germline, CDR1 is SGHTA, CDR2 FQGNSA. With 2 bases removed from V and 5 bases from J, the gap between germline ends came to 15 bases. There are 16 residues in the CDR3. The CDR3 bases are TGTGCCAGCAGCTTACGTGGACTGACTTTAAATGAAAAACTGTTTTTT. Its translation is CASSLRGLTLNEKLFF.

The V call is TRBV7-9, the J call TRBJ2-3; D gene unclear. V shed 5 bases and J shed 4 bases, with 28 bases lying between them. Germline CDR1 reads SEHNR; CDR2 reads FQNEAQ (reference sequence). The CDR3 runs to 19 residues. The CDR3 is CASSAPGTRSFFSSDTQYF. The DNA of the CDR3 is TGTGCCAGCAGCGCCCCCGGAACTCGTAGCTTCTTTTCGTCAGATACGCAGTATTTT.

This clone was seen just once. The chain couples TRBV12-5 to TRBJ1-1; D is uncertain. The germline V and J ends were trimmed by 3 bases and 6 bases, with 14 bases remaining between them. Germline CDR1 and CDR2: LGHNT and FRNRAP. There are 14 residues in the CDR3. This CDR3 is CASGLDPRPAEAFF. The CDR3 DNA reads TGTGCTAGTGGTTTAGATCCCAGGCCCGCTGAAGCTTTCTTT.

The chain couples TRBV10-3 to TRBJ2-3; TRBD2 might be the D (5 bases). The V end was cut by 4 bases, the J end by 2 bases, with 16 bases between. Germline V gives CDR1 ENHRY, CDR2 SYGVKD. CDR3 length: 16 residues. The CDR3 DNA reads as TGTGCCATCAGTGGAATTGAGGGTCGACCCACAGATACGCAGTATTTT. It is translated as CAISGIEGRPTDTQYF.

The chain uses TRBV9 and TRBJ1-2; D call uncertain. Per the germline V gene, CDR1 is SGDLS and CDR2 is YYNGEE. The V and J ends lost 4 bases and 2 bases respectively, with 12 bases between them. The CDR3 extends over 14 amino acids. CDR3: CASSRAGDNYGYTF. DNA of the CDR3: TGTGCCAGCAGCCGGGCGGGAGACAACTATGGCTACACCTTC.

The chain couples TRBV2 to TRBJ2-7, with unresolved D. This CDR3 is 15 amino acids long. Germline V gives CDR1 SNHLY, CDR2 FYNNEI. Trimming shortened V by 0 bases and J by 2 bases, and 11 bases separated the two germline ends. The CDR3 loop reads CASSEARTPPYEQYF. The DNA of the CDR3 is TGTGCCAGCAGTGAAGCGAGGACCCCTCCCTACGAGCAGTACTTC.

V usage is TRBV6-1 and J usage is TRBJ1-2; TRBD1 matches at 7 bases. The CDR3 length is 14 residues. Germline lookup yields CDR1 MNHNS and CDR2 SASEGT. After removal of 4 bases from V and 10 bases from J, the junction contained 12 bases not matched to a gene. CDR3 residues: CASSAKATGVDYTF. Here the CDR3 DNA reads TGTGCCAGCAGTGCAAAGGCTACAGGGGTGGACTACACCTTC.